This TCR beta chain was sequenced in a study of a mutant IDH1 vaccine in newly diagnosed glioma. Measured with immunoSEQ multiplex PCR; TCRdb has only the in-frame clones, and not every one. The table records tens of thousands of clones, around 83% of them present only once. This CDR3 spans 15 amino acids. V lost 5 bases, J lost 7 bases, and 11 bases stayed unmatched. CDR1 is MNHNS and CDR2 is SASEGT in the germline V gene. Indicated time point: baseline, week 1 (first vaccination visit). Treatment reported: pre-vaccination baseline after standard-of-care therapy. The V and J genes are TRBV6-1 and TRBJ1-5, with TRBD1 identical over 7 bases. Material: peripheral blood mononuclear cells (PBMCs), obtained from a glioma patient treated with radiotherapy, temozolomide or both. The receptor was derived from a woman younger than 35 with glioma. Some clones in this sample may be carry-over from other donors' samples. CDR3 DNA: TGTGCCAGCAGTCCTATGACAGGGCGAGGACAGCCCCAGCATTTT. Residues: CASSPMTGRGQPQHF.